A single sample gave rise to the 9 T cell receptor beta chains below, sequenced in a study of blood T cell repertoires in COVID-19. TCRdb's copy holds only in-frame clones and misses some; the assay was immunoSEQ multiplex PCR. There are roughly 230,000 clones in the sample; around 87% occur only once, and approximately 2.3% lies in the top ten. Sequenced sample: peripheral blood. Receptors were obtained from a woman aged 60 to 75 with COVID-19, enrolled during active disease.

The V call is TRBV7-2, the J call TRBJ1-1; unclear D gene. The CDR3 spans 15 residues. V gave up 2 bases and J gave up 7 bases, with 17 bases separating them. Germline V gene data show CDR1 as SGHTA and CDR2 as FQGNSA. The CDR3 loop is CASSLLQTAFGEAFF. DNA for the CDR3: TGTGCCAGCAGCTTACTACAGACCGCGTTTGGTGAAGCTTTCTTT.

To note about this clone: Different DNA sequences within this sample yield the same CDR3. V usage is TRBV7-3 and J usage is TRBJ2-5, with 8 bases matching TRBD2. CDR1 is SGHTA and CDR2 is FQGTGA in the germline V gene. Trimming at V came to 5 bases and at J to 5 bases, leaving 7 bases not matched to a gene. CDR3 length: 14 amino acids. The CDR3 protein is CASSLRGGRETQYF. The CDR3 DNA reads TGTGCCAGCAGCCTCCGGGGGGGCAGGGAGACCCAGTACTTC.

The chain joins TRBV7-2 to TRBJ1-3; D call uncertain. Trimming took 1 base from V and 0 from J, leaving 7 bases between them. The length of the CDR3 is 15 residues. Germline-derived CDR1 and CDR2 are SGHTA and FQGNSA. This CDR3 is CASSLGFSSGNTIYF. The CDR3 bases are TGTGCCAGCAGCTTAGGGTTCAGCTCTGGAAACACCATATATTTT.

The chain combines TRBV2 with TRBJ1-2, with D possibly being TRBD1 (5 bases). This CDR3 contains 15 residues. CDR1 is SNHLY and CDR2 is FYNNEI in the germline V gene. V lost 2 bases and J lost 5, with 15 bases in between. This chain's CDR3 is CASSELGGSGYGYTF. The CDR3 DNA sequence: TGTGCCAGCAGTGAATTGGGGGGGAGCGGGTATGGCTACACCTTC.

The genes are TRBV6-5 and TRBJ1-4, with D possibly TRBD1 on 5 matching bases. CDR1 and CDR2 (germline): MNHEY, SVGAGI. Trimming shortened V by 6 bases and J by 0 bases, and 11 bases separated the two germline ends. The CDR3 runs to 15 residues. As DNA, the CDR3 is TGTGCCAGCAGCCCAGACAGCCCAACTAATGAAAAACTGTTTTTT. This gives the protein CASSPDSPTNEKLFF.

The chain carries TRBV18 and TRBJ1-4; TRBD1 matches at 11 bases. Germline loops: CDR1 KGHSH, CDR2 LQKENI. There are 15 residues in the CDR3. V was pared by 1 base and J by 8 bases, with 3 bases of the junction left unmatched. CDR3 sequence (DNA): TGTGCCAGCTCACCACTCGGGACAGGGGGGGAAAAACTGTTTTTT. It encodes CASSPLGTGGEKLFF.

This chain connects TRBV6-5 to TRBJ2-3, with D possibly matching TRBD2 (7 bases). The germline V gene has CDR1 MNHEY and CDR2 SVGAGI. The CDR3 runs 15 residues. V lost 2 bases, J lost 4 bases, and 13 bases lay in between. In DNA, the CDR3 is TGTGCCAGCAGTTACACGGGGGGCGTTTCAGATACGCAGTATTTT. Translated, it gives CASSYTGGVSDTQYF.

To note about this clone: At one end the junction does not follow the germline gene, possibly because of a read error. CDR3 nucleotides: TGTGCTAGCAGCTTAGGGACAGGGAGGTCCGGGGAGCTGTTTTTT. Its protein is CASSLGTGRSGELFF. The chain is built from TRBV7-7 and TRBJ2-2; 9 positions agree with TRBD1. From germline, CDR1 is SSHAT and CDR2 FNYEAQ (reference sequence). The CDR3 is 15 amino acids.

This clone was recorded once. The chain combines TRBV6-2 or TRBV6-3 with TRBJ2-5; D is unclear. V dropped 0 bases and J dropped 6 bases, with 8 bases sitting between them. The CDR3 is 13 residues long. Per the germline V gene, CDR1 is MNHEY and CDR2 is SVGEGT. DNA for the CDR3: TGTGCCAGCAGTTACTCGACTGGCAAGACCCAGTACTTC. It translates to CASSYSTGKTQYF.